This T cell receptor (beta chain) was retrieved from a study of blood T cell repertoires in COVID-19. At the level of the study: PBMCs, B-cell-depleted T cells, or T cells provided the cDNA or gDNA that made up the material.

The method was immunoSEQ multiplex PCR; TCRdb's version includes in-frame clones alone and lacks a portion of them. The table shows around 67,000 clones, with 75% to 90% occurring only once. CDR1 SGHRS and CDR2 YFSETQ come from the germline V gene. The CDR3 covers 16 residues. Deletions cut 4 bases from V and 2 bases from J, with 13 bases between. This rearrangement joins TRBV5-1 to TRBJ2-6; possibly TRBD2 for D (5 bases). Sequencing input: peripheral blood. The clonotype originates from a man in his forties or fifties with active COVID-19. The CDR3 reads CASSGQVGAGANVLTF. CDR3 nucleotides: TGCGCCAGCAGCGGGCAAGTGGGAGCTGGGGCCAACGTCCTGACTTTC.